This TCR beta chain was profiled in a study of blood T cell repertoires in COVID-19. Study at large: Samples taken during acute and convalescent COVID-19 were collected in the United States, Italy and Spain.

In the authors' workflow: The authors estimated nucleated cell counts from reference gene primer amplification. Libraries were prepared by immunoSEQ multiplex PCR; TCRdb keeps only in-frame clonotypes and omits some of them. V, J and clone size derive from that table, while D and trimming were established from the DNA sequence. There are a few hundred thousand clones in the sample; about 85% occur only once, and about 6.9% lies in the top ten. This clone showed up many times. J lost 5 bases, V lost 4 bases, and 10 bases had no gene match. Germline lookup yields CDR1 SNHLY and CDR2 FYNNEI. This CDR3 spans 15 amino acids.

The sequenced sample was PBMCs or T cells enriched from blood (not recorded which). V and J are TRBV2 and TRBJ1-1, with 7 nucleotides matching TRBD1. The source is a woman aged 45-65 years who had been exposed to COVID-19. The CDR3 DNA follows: TGTGCCAGCAGTGCATTACAGGGGCTAATGACTGAAGCTTTCTTT. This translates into CASSALQGLMTEAFF.